Listed here are 29 T cell receptor beta chains from one sample, sequenced in a study of shared clonotypes between healthy human individuals. CD45RO-negative, CCR7-positively selected cells formed the naive CD8 fraction, excluding terminally differentiated effector memory CD45RA+ cells. Measured with immunoSEQ multiplex PCR; TCRdb has only the in-frame clones, and not every one. The sample includes approximately 2,000,000 clones, 80% to 95% of them seen just once. The sequenced material came from naive CD8+ T cells from PBMCs. The receptors were sampled from a young man in good health. Some clones in this sample may be carry-over from other donors' samples.

The chain employs TRBV6-5 and TRBJ2-7; possibly TRBD2 for D (6 bases). This CDR3 contains 12 residues. Germline values: CDR1 MNHEY, CDR2 SVGAGI. V was pared by 11 bases and J by 5 bases, with 16 bases between. The CDR3 loop reads CAAGLPADEQYF. The CDR3 bases are TGTGCCGCGGGACTCCCGGCTGACGAGCAGTACTTC.

The chain links TRBV19 to TRBJ2-1; D gene unclear. Trimming shortened V by 11 bases and J by 3 bases, and 26 bases separated the two germline ends. CDR3 length: 17 amino acids. Germline CDR1 is LNHDA and CDR2 is SQIVND (reference sequence). CDR3 residues: CAGEAGWYGWYYNEQFF. The CDR3, as DNA: TGTGCCGGAGAAGCAGGTTGGTACGGATGGTACTACAATGAGCAGTTCTTC. The variable domain in full, completed from reference TRBV19 and TRBJ2-1, reads DGGITQSPKYLFRKEGQNVTLSCEQNLNHDAMYWYRQDPGQGLRLIYYSQIVNDFQKGDIAEGYSVSREKKESFPLTVTSAQKNPTAFYLCAGEAGWYGWYYNEQFFGPGTRLTVL.

Only one count was recorded for this clone. CDR3 region: CASSSYREVNTEAFF. In nucleotides, the CDR3 is TGTGCCAGCAGTTCTTACAGGGAGGTGAACACTGAAGCTTTCTTT. The J gene is TRBJ1-1, the V gene TRBV28; tentative D call: TRBD1 (6 bases). CDR1 and CDR2 (germline): MDHEN, SYDVKM. V lost 4 bases, J lost 0 bases, and 12 bases lay in between. This CDR3 has 15 amino acids.

Points on this clone: Other nucleotide sequences from this sample produce the same CDR3. V is TRBV6-1 and J is TRBJ2-2, with D unclear. The CDR3 spans 10 residues. V lost 5 bases and J lost 8, with 3 bases in between. Germline V gives CDR1 MNHNS, CDR2 SASEGT. Written as DNA, the CDR3 is TGTGCCAGCAGTCTGGGGGAGCTGTTTTTT. Translated: CASSLGELFF.

The V and J genes are TRBV6-4 and TRBJ2-1; TRBD2 aligns across 7 bases. CDR1 is MRHNA and CDR2 is SNTAGT in the germline V gene. V lost 3 bases and J lost 2; bases outside the gene matches: 4. The length of the CDR3 is 15 residues. For the CDR3, the DNA is TGTGCCAGCAGTGAAATCGGGAGGACCTACAATGAGCAGTTCTTC. Amino acids: CASSEIGRTYNEQFF.

The count of this clone is one. The gene calls are TRBV9 and TRBJ2-7; unclear D gene. The CDR3 sequence is 15 residues long. V dropped 0 bases and J dropped 4 bases, with 14 bases sitting between them. The germline CDR1 and CDR2 sequences are SGDLS and YYNGEE. The CDR3 sequence is CASSVGDGVIYEQYF. The CDR3 nucleotides are TGTGCCAGCAGCGTAGGGGATGGGGTAATTTACGAGCAGTACTTC.

This clone has just one count. This sequence joins TRBV6-6 and TRBJ2-5; 9 nucleotides line up with TRBD2. This CDR3 region has 14 residues. With V trimmed by 7 bases and J by 2 bases, 5 bases remained unmatched. Germline CDR1 reads MNHNY; CDR2 reads SVGAGI (reference sequence). CDR3 protein: CASTLSGSQETQYF. CDR3 bases: TGTGCCAGCACTCTTAGCGGGAGTCAAGAGACCCAGTACTTC.

The V and J genes are TRBV30 and TRBJ2-7; D tentatively fits TRBD1 or TRBD2 (5 bases each). Looked up from germline, CDR1 is GTSNPN and CDR2 is SVGIG (reference sequence). Trimming cost V 6 bases and J 7 bases, with 19 bases left between them. The length of the CDR3 is 13 residues. The CDR3 reads CACRIRGPGEQYF. The CDR3 DNA follows: TGTGCCTGCCGTATCCGGGGCCCGGGGGAGCAGTACTTC. The full variable domain, in which reference TRBV30 and TRBJ2-7 provide the parts outside the CDR3, is SQTIHQWPATLVQPVGSPLSLECTVEGTSNPNLYWYRQAAGRGLQLLFYSVGIGQISSEVPQNLSASRPQDRQFILSSKKLLLSDSGFYLCACRIRGPGEQYFGPGTRLTVT.

The rearrangement links TRBV30 to TRBJ2-3, with 7 bases lining up with TRBD1. V gave up 0 bases and J gave up 3 bases; unmatched junction bases: 3. Germline lookup yields CDR1 GTSNPN and CDR2 SVGIG (reference sequence). The CDR3 runs to 14 residues. The CDR3 nucleotides read TGTGCCTGGAGTGTACAGGGGCGGACAGATACGCAGTATTTT. Protein: CAWSVQGRTDTQYF.

A single count supports this clone. The V and J genes are TRBV6-5 and TRBJ2-1; possibly TRBD2 for D (6 bases). The length of the CDR3 is 15 residues. Trimming left V 7 bases short and J 4 bases short, with 17 bases between. Germline CDR1 is MNHEY and CDR2 is SVGAGI. Here the CDR3 reads CASTTGDRFYNEQFF. The DNA for the CDR3 is TGTGCCAGCACCACGGGAGATAGGTTTTACAATGAGCAGTTCTTC.

The V call is TRBV29-1, the J call TRBJ2-5; D tentatively reads TRBD1 or TRBD2 (5 bases each). With the DNA end fitting TRBJ2-7 better, the J assignment may be wrong. The CDR3 is 12 amino acids. Germline CDR1 is SQVTM and CDR2 is ANQGSEA. The DNA of the CDR3 is TGCAGCGTTCGGGACGCATCCTACGAGCAGTACTTC. Translation gives CSVRDASYEQYF.

The CDR3 sequence is CASSRWTGSSGNTIYF. The CDR3 nucleotides are TGTGCCAGCAGCCGATGGACAGGCAGCTCTGGAAACACCATATATTTT. The gene calls are TRBV5-8 and TRBJ1-3, with 7 bases fitting TRBD1. This CDR3 is built from 16 residues. The V gene end was trimmed by 4 bases and the J gene end by 0 bases; junction bases not matched to a gene: 7. Germline V gene data show CDR1 as SGHTS and CDR2 as YDEGEE.

V is TRBV5-1 and J is TRBJ2-1, with D perhaps TRBD2 (7 bases). Deletions cut 4 bases from V and 0 bases from J, with 11 bases between. The germline gives CDR1 SGHRS, CDR2 YFSETQ. CDR3 length equals 15 residues. CDR3 sequence (DNA): TGCGCCAGCAGCCCGGGGGGCAACTCCTACAATGAGCAGTTCTTC. It encodes CASSPGGNSYNEQFF.

The chain uses TRBV19 and TRBJ2-5; D not resolved. The CDR3 has 13 residues. The V end was cut by 3 bases, the J end by 3 bases, with 8 bases between. CDR1 is LNHDA, CDR2 SQIVND, per germline (reference sequence). The CDR3 bases are TGTGCCAGTAGTATGAGCATAAAAGAGACCCAGTACTTC. Translation gives CASSMSIKETQYF.

The chain carries TRBV7-2 and TRBJ1-4; a weak D match, TRBD1 (6 bases). Germline V gene lookup returns CDR1 SGHTA and CDR2 FQGNSA. V was clipped by 5 bases and J by 0 bases, with 10 bases between them. The CDR3 sequence is 15 residues long. The CDR3 region is CASSPGTTTNEKLFF. In DNA form, the CDR3 reads TGTGCCAGCAGCCCTGGGACAACAACTAATGAAAAACTGTTTTTT.

The V gene is TRBV29-1, the J gene TRBJ2-4, with 7 bases that match TRBD2. Losses at the gene ends were 6 bases for V and 4 bases for J; bases not matched to a gene: 9. Germline assignment: CDR1 SQVTM and CDR2 ANQGSEA. This CDR3 contains 14 residues. The CDR3 coding sequence is TGCAGCGTCGTCGGGACTACCATTAAAAACATTCAGTACTTC. It is translated as CSVVGTTIKNIQYF.

The rearrangement uses TRBV4-1 and TRBJ2-2; D perhaps matches TRBD2 (5 bases). The CDR3 contains 15 residues. Germline lookup yields CDR1 MGHRA and CDR2 YSYEKL. The ends were cut back, 3 bases at V and 6 bases at J, with 14 bases in the middle. CDR3 amino acids: CASSHPRLGAGELFF. The CDR3 DNA is TGCGCCAGCAGCCATCCCCGCCTCGGGGCCGGGGAGCTGTTTTTT.

The chain has TRBV14 and TRBJ2-5, with a weak D call TRBD2 (7 bases). The CDR3 runs 12 residues. V lost 8 bases and J lost 5, with 12 bases in between. CDR1 is SGHDN and CDR2 is FVKESK in the germline V gene. CDR3 loop: CASGRGQETQYF. CDR3 in DNA: TGTGCCAGCGGGCGGGGGCAGGAGACCCAGTACTTC.

This rearrangement joins TRBV9 to TRBJ2-1; 7 bases are shared with TRBD1. CDR3 length: 15 amino acids. J lost 7 bases, V lost 0 bases, and 7 bases had no gene match. Germline V gene data show CDR1 as SGDLS and CDR2 as YYNGEE. Here the CDR3 DNA reads TGTGCCAGCAGCGTAGTAGGGGGCGCGAAGAATGAGCAGTTCTTC. It specifies CASSVVGGAKNEQFF. Full variable domain (outside the CDR3, taken from reference TRBV9 and TRBJ2-1): DSGVTQTPKHLITATGQRVTLRCSPRSGDLSVYWYQQSLDQGLQFLIQYYNGEERAKGNILERFSAQQFPDLHSELNLSSLELGDSALYFCASSVVGGAKNEQFFGPGTRLTVL.

V and J are TRBV11-2 and TRBJ2-5; the match to TRBD1 covers 7 bases. The assigned J gene may be wrong: the sequence end matches TRBJ2-7 better. CDR1 is SGHAT, CDR2 FQNNGV, per germline. This CDR3 region has 14 residues. CDR3 in amino acids: CASSPGTASYEQYF. The CDR3 DNA follows: TGTGCCAGCAGCCCCGGGACAGCCTCCTACGAGCAGTACTTC.

The rearrangement joins TRBV29-1 to TRBJ1-2, with D unclear. CDR1 and CDR2 from the germline V gene are SQVTM and ANQGSEA. V was shortened by 0 bases and J by 1 base, with 24 bases between the two germline ends. The length of the CDR3 is 19 residues. The CDR3, as DNA: TGCAGCGTTGAAGATCGTGTACGGCCGGATCAATTCGGTAACTATGGCTACACCTTC. It codes for CSVEDRVRPDQFGNYGYTF.

V and J are TRBV9 and TRBJ1-1; D gene uncertain. V lost 0 bases and J lost 6, with 9 bases in between. The germline CDR1 and CDR2 sequences are SGDLS and YYNGEE. This CDR3 has 13 amino acids. The CDR3 loop reads CASSVGGEPEAFF. Here the CDR3 DNA reads TGTGCCAGCAGCGTAGGGGGTGAACCTGAAGCTTTCTTT.

The chain is built from TRBV5-1 and TRBJ2-7; D might be TRBD1 (5 bases). Germline V lookup: CDR1 SGHRS, CDR2 YFSETQ. This CDR3 comprises 15 residues. Deletions cut 2 bases from V and 7 bases from J, with 19 bases between. The CDR3 is CASSFFLQGKMEQYF. The DNA for the CDR3 is TGCGCCAGCAGCTTCTTTCTCCAGGGAAAAATGGAGCAGTACTTC. The full variable domain, in which reference TRBV5-1 and TRBJ2-7 provide the parts outside the CDR3, is KAGVTQTPRYLIKTRGQQVTLSCSPISGHRSVSWYQQTPGQGLQFLFEYFSETQRNKGNFPGRFSGRQFSNSRSEMNVSTLELGDSALYLCASSFFLQGKMEQYFGPGTRLTVT.

This clone was detected only once. J is TRBJ2-1 and V is TRBV27, with D possibly called TRBD1 or TRBD2 (5 bases each). The CDR3 runs 15 residues. CDR1 MNHEY and CDR2 SMNVEV come from the germline V gene (reference sequence). The ends were cut back, 3 bases at V and 5 bases at J, with 14 bases in the middle. The CDR3 DNA follows: TGTGCCAGCAGTTTGTACCTTGGGACCCACAATGAGCAGTTCTTC. This codes for CASSLYLGTHNEQFF.

V gene TRBV9 combines with J gene TRBJ2-7; 10 nucleotides line up with TRBD1. There are 14 residues in the CDR3. Per germline, CDR1 SGDLS and CDR2 YYNGEE. V shed 4 bases, J shed 1 base, and the junction held 2 bases outside the gene matches. CDR3 sequence: CASSSGQGSYEQYF. The CDR3 nucleotides read TGTGCCAGCAGCTCGGGACAGGGGTCCTACGAGCAGTACTTC.

The V call is TRBV28, the J call TRBJ2-7, with D tentatively TRBD1 or TRBD2 (7 bases each). In germline, CDR1 is MDHEN, CDR2 SYDVKM. The CDR3 contains 14 residues. Trimming took 3 bases from V and 6 from J, leaving 15 bases between them. The CDR3 DNA is TGTGCCAGCAGTTTTAAAGTCAGGGGGGGCGAGCAGTACTTC. Translated: CASSFKVRGGEQYF.

This chain joins TRBV9 and TRBJ2-7, with D perhaps being TRBD1 or TRBD2 (5 bases each). Trimming left V 3 bases short and J 5 bases short, with 18 bases between. The CDR3 spans 15 residues. Germline assignment: CDR1 SGDLS and CDR2 YYNGEE. The CDR3 region has the DNA TGTGCCAGCAGCGAGGGGACGCTCGTCAACCACGAGCAGTACTTC. Protein: CASSEGTLVNHEQYF.

The chain joins TRBV7-2 to TRBJ2-1, with TRBD2 matching 11 bases. Trimming took 4 bases from V and 10 from J; bases not matched to a gene: 15. This CDR3 spans 17 amino acids. The germline gives CDR1 SGHTA, CDR2 FQGNSA. The CDR3 nucleotides are TGTGCCAGCAGCTCGCCGGCGATAGCGGGAGGGCCAGAGGAGCAGTTCTTC. It is translated as CASSSPAIAGGPEEQFF.

As concerns this clone: The same CDR3 can be traced to other DNA sequences in this sample. The chain links TRBV29-1 to TRBJ2-7; D could derive from TRBD1 or TRBD2 (5 bases each). V dropped 7 bases and J dropped 1 base, with 11 bases sitting between them. The CDR3 sequence is 12 residues long. Germline assignment: CDR1 SQVTM and CDR2 ANQGSEA. The CDR3 region has the DNA TGCAGCGCCCGGGACGGTTCCTACGAGCAGTACTTC. It is translated as CSARDGSYEQYF.